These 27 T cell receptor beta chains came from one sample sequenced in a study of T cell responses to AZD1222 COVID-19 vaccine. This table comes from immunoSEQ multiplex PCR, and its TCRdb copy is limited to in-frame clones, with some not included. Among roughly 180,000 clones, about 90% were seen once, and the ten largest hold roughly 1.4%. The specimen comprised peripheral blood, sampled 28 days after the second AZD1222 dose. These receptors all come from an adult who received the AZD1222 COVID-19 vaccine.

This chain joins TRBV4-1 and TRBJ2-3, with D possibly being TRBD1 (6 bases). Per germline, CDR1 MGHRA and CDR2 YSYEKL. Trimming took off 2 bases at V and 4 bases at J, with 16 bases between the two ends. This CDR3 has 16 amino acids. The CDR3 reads CASSQPDRSRPDTQYF. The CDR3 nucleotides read TGCGCCAGCAGCCAACCCGACAGGTCCCGCCCAGATACGCAGTATTTT.

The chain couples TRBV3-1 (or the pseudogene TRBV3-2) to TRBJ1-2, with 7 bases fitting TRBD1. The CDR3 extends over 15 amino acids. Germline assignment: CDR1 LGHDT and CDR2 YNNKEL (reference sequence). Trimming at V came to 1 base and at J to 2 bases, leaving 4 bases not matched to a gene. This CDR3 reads CASSQARQGNYGYTF. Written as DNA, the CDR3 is TGTGCCAGCAGCCAAGCCCGACAGGGAAACTATGGCTACACCTTC.

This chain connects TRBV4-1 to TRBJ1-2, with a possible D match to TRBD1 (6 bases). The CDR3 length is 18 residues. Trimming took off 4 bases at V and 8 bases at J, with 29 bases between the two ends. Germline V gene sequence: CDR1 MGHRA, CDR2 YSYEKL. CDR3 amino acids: CASSRPLTGVGGSRGYTF. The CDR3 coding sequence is TGCGCCAGCAGCCGCCCACTGACAGGAGTGGGGGGTTCTAGGGGCTACACCTTC.

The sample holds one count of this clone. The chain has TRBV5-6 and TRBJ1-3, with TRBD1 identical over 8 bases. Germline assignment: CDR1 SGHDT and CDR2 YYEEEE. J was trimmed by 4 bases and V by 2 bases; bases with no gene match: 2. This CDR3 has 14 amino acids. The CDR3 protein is CASSFRGRGNTIYF. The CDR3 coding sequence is TGTGCCAGCAGCTTCAGGGGGCGCGGAAACACCATATATTTT. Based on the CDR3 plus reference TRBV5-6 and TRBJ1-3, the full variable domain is DAGVTQSPTHLIKTRGQQVTLRCSPKSGHDTVSWYQQALGQGPQFIFQYYEEEERQRGNFPDRFSGHQFPNYSSELNVNALLLGDSALYLCASSFRGRGNTIYFGEGSWLTVV.

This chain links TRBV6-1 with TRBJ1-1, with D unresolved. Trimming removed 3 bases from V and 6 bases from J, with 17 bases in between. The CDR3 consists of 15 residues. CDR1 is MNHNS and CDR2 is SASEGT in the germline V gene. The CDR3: CASSEGSQIQAEAFF. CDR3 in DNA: TGTGCCAGCAGTGAGGGGTCACAGATCCAGGCTGAAGCTTTCTTT.

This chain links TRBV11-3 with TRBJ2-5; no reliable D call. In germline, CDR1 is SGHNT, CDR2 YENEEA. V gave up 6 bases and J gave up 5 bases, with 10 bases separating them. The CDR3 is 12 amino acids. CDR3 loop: CASRSSEETQYF. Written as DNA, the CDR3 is TGTGCCAGCAGGAGTAGTGAGGAGACCCAGTACTTC.

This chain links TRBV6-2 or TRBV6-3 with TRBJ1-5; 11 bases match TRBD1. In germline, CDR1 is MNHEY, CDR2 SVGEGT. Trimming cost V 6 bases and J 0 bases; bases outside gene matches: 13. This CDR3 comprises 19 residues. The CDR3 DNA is TGTGCCAGCAGCAATACCGGGACAGGGGGACCCCCTAGCAATCAGCCCCAGCATTTT. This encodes CASSNTGTGGPPSNQPQHF.

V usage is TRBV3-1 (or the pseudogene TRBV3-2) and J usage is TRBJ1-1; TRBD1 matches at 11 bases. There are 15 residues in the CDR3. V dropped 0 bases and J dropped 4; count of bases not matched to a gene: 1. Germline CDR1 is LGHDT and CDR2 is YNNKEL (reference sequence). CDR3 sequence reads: CASSQDGTGGTEAFF. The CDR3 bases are TGTGCCAGCAGCCAAGATGGGACAGGGGGCACTGAAGCTTTCTTT.

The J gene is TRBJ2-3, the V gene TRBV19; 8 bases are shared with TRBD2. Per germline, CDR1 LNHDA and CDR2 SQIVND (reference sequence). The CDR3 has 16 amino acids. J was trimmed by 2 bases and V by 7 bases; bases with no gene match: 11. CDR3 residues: CASTRRASGYTDTQYF. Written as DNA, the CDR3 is TGTGCCAGTACCCGCAGGGCTAGCGGGTACACAGATACGCAGTATTTT.

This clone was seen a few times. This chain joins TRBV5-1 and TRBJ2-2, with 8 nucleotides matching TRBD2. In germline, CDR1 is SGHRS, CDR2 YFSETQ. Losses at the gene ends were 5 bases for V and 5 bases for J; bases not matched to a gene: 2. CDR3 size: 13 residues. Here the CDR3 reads CASSPSGTGELFF. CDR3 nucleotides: TGCGCCAGCAGTCCTAGCGGGACCGGGGAGCTGTTTTTT. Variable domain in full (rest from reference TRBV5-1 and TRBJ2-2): KAGVTQTPRYLIKTRGQQVTLSCSPISGHRSVSWYQQTPGQGLQFLFEYFSETQRNKGNFPGRFSGRQFSNSRSEMNVSTLELGDSALYLCASSPSGTGELFFGEGSRLTVL.

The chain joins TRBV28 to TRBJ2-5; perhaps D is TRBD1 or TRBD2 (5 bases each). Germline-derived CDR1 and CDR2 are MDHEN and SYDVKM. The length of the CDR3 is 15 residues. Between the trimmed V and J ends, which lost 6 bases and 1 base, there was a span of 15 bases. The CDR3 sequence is CASSPPGPFQETQYF. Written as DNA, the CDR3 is TGTGCCAGCAGCCCCCCGGGACCTTTCCAAGAGACCCAGTACTTC. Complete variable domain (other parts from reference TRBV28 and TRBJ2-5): DVKVTQSSRYLVKRTGEKVFLECVQDMDHENMFWYRQDPGLGLRLIYFSYDVKMKEKGDIPEGYSVSREKKERFSLILESASTNQTSMYLCASSPPGPFQETQYFGPGTRLLVL.

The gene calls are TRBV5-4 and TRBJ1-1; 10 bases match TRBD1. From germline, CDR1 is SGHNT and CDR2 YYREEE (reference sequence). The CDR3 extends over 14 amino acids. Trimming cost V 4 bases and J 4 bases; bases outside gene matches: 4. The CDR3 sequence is CASSAGQGSTEAFF. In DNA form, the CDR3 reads TGTGCCAGCAGCGCGGGACAGGGGAGCACTGAAGCTTTCTTT.

This CDR3 reads CATGGTALVEAFF. The CDR3 nucleotides are TGTGCCACGGGGGGCACGGCGCTCGTTGAAGCTTTCTTT. This chain joins TRBV15 and TRBJ1-1; D may be TRBD1 (6 bases). In germline, CDR1 is LNHNV, CDR2 YYDKDF (reference sequence). The V end was cut by 9 bases, the J end by 7 bases, with 18 bases between. This CDR3 region has 13 residues.

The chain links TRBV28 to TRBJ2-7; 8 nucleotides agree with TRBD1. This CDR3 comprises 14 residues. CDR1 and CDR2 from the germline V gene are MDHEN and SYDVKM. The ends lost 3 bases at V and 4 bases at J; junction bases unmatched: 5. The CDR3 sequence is CASSFPGGKYEQYF. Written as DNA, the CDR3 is TGTGCCAGCAGTTTTCCAGGGGGCAAGTACGAGCAGTACTTC.

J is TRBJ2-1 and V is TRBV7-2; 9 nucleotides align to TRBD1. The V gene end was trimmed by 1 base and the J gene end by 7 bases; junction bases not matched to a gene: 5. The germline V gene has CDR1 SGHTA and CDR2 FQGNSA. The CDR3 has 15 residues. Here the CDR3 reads CASSLDRGRENEQFF. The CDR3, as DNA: TGTGCCAGCAGCTTAGACAGGGGGCGCGAAAATGAGCAGTTCTTC.

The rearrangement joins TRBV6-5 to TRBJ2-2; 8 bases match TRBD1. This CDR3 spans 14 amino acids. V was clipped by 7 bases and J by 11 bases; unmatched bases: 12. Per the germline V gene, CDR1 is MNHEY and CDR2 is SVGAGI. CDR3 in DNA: TGTGCCAGCACCACTAGAGTCGGACAGGGAGAGCTGTTTTTT. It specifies CASTTRVGQGELFF.

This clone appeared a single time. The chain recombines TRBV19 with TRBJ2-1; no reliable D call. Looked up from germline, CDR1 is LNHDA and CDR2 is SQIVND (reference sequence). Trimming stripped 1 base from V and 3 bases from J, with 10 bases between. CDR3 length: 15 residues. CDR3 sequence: CASSIGFQNYNEQFF. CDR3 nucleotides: TGTGCCAGTAGTATAGGGTTCCAAAACTACAATGAGCAGTTCTTC.

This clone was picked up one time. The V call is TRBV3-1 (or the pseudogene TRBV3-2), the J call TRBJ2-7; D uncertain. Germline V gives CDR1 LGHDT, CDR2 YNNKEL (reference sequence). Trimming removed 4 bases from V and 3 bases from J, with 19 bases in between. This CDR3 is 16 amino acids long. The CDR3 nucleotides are TGTGCCAGCAGCCGAAGTGCGGCTACGGATTTCTACGAGCAGTACTTC. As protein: CASSRSAATDFYEQYF.

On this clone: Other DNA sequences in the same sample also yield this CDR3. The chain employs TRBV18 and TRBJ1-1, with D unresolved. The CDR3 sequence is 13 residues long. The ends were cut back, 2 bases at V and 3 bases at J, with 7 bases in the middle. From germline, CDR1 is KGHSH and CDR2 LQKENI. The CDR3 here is CASSPSSDTEAFF. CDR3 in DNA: TGTGCCAGCTCACCAAGTTCGGACACTGAAGCTTTCTTT.

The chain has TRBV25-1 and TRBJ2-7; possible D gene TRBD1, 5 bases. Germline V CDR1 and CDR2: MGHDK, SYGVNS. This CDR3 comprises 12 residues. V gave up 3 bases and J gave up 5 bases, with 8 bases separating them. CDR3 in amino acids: CASSDQGNEQYF. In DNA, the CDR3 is TGTGCCAGCAGTGATCAGGGCAACGAGCAGTACTTC.

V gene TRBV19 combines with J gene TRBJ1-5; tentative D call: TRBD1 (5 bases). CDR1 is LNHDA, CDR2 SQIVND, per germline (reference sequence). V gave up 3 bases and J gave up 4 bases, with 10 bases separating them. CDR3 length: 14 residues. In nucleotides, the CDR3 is TGTGCCAGTAGTATGGGAGGGACGAATCAGCCCCAGCATTTT. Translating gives CASSMGGTNQPQHF.

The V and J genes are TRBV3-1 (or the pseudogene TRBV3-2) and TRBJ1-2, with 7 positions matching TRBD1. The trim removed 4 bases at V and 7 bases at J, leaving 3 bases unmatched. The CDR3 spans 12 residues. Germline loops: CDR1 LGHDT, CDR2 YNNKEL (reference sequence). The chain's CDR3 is CASSPGGGGYTF. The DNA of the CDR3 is TGTGCCAGCAGCCCAGGGGGGGGTGGCTACACCTTC.

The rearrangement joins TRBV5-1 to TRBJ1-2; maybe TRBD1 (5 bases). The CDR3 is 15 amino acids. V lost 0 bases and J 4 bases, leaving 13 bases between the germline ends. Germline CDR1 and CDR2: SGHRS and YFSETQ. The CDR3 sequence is CASSLGGDRAYGYTF. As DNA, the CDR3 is TGCGCCAGCAGCTTGGGAGGGGACCGAGCCTATGGCTACACCTTC.

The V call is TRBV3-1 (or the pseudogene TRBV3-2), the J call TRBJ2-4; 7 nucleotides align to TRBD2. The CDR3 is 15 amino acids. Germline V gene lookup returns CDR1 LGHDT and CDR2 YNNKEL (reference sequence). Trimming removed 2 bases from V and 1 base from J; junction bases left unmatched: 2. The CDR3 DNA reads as TGTGCCAGCAGCCAACTCGGGGGGGCCAAAAACATTCAGTACTTC. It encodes CASSQLGGAKNIQYF.

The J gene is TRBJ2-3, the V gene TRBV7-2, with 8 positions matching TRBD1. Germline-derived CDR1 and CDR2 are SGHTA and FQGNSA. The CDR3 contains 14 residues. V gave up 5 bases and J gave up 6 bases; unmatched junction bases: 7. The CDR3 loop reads CASSRTRQGDTQYF. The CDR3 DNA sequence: TGTGCCAGCAGCCGTACCCGACAGGGGGATACGCAGTATTTT.

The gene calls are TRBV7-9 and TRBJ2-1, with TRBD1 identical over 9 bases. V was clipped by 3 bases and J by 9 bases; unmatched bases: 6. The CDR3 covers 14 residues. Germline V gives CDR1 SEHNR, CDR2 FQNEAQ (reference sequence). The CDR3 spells CASSLGQGFSEQFF. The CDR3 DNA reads TGTGCCAGCAGCTTGGGACAGGGTTTCAGTGAGCAGTTCTTC.

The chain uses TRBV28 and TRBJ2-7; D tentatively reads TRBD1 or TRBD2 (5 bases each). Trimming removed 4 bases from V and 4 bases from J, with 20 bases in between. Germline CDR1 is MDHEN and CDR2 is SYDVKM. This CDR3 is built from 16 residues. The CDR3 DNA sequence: TGTGCCAGCAGTTCCTCCGGGACGCAAGCATCGTACGAGCAGTACTTC. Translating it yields CASSSSGTQASYEQYF.